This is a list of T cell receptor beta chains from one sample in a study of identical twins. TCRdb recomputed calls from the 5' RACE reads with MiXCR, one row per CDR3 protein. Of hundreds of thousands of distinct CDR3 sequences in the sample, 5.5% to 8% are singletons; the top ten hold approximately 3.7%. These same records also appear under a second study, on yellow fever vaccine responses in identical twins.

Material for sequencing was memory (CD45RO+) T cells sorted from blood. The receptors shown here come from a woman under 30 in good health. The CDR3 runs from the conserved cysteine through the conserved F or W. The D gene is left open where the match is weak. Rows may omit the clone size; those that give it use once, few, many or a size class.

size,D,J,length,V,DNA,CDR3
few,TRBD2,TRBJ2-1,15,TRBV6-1,TGTGCCAGCAGTGAGCTAGCGGGGGGCTCCAATGAGCAGTTCTTC,CASSELAGGSNEQFF
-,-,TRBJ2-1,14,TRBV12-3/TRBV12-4,TGTGCCAGCAGTTTATCAGACATTTACAATGAGCAGTTCTTC,CASSLSDIYNEQFF
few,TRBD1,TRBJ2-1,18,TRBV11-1,TGTGCCAGCAGCTTAGCCGTTTTGGACAGGGGTTGGTACAATGAGCAGTTCTTC,CASSLAVLDRGWYNEQFF
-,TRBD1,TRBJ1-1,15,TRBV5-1,TGCGCCAGCGCACTACCGACAGGGTATGACACTGAAGCTTTCTTT,CASALPTGYDTEAFF
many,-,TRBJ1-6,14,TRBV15,TGTGCCACCAGCAGAGGGGACACGGGCTCACCCCTCCACTTT,CATSRGDTGSPLHF
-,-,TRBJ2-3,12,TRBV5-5,TGTGCCAGCAGCCGAAACGTAGATACGCAGTATTTT,CASSRNVDTQYF
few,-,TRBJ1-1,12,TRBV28,TGTGCCAGCAGTTCCCAGACAAGTGAAGCTTTCTTT,CASSSQTSEAFF
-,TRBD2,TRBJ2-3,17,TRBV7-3,TGTGCCAGCAGCTTAACGGGGACTAGCGGGGGCACAGATACGCAGTATTTT,CASSLTGTSGGTDTQYF
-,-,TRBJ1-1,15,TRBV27,TGTGCCAGCAGTCTCAATTACGACACGAACACTGAAGCTTTCTTT,CASSLNYDTNTEAFF
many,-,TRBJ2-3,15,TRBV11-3,TGTGCCAGCAGCTTGACACTATTAAGCACAGATACGCAGTATTTT,CASSLTLLSTDTQYF
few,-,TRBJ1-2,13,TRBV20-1,TGCAGTGCTAATCCGACCTCAGGGAATGGCTACACCTTC,CSANPTSGNGYTF
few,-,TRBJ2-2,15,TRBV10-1,TGCGCCAGCAGTGAAGGGACCCGAAACACCGGGGAGCTGTTTTTT,CASSEGTRNTGELFF
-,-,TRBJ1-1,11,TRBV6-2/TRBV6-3,TGTGCCAGCAGTCGGAGGACTGAAGCTTTCTTT,CASSRRTEAFF
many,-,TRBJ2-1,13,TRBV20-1,TGCAGTGCTACCACGGGGCCACGGCATGAGCAGTTCTTC,CSATTGPRHEQFF
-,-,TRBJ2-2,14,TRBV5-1,TGCGCCAGCAGCTTGGTTGCAGTTACACAGGAGCTGTTTTTT,CASSLVAVTQELFF
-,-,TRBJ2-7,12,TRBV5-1,TGCGCCAGCAGCTTGGTCGCCTACGAGCAGTACTTC,CASSLVAYEQYF
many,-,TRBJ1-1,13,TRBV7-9,TGTGCCAGCACCTTCGGGGGTCCCACTGAAGCTTTCTTT,CASTFGGPTEAFF
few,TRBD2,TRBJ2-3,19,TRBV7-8,TGTGCCAGCAGCGCCATAATCCCGGGACTAGCGGCTAGCACAGATACGCAGTATTTT,CASSAIIPGLAASTDTQYF
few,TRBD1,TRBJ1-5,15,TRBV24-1,TGTGCCACCAGTGATCCTGGGACAGCTAATCAGCCCCAGCATTTT,CATSDPGTANQPQHF
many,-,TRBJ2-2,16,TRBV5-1,TGCGCCAGCAGCCTTACAGGGCAAGCGAACACCGGGGAGCTGTTTTTT,CASSLTGQANTGELFF
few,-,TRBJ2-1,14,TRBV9,TGTGCCAGCAGCGTGGGGACTTCATACGATGAGCAGTTCTTC,CASSVGTSYDEQFF
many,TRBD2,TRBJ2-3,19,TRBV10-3,TGTGCCATCAGACCGGGACTAGCTCCCGATACCTACACTTTAGATACGCAGTATTTT,CAIRPGLAPDTYTLDTQYF
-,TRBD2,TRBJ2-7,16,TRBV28,TGTGCCAGCAGTCTAAAACTAGCGGGAGGTTTCTACGAGCAGTACTTC,CASSLKLAGGFYEQYF
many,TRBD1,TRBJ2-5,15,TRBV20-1,TGCAGTGCTGGCCCCCTCGACAGGGACCAAGAGACCCAGTACTTC,CSAGPLDRDQETQYF
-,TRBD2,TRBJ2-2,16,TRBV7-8,TGTGCCAGCAGCTTAGGACGGGGGAGGGGCACCGGGGAGCTGTTTTTT,CASSLGRGRGTGELFF
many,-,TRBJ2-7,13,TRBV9,TGTGCCAGCAGCGTAGGGGGGTACGGGGAGCAGTACTTC,CASSVGGYGEQYF
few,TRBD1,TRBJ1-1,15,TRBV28,TGTGCCAGCAGTCCACAGGGGGGGCGCGTCACTGAAGCTTTCTTT,CASSPQGGRVTEAFF
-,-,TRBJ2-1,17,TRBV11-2,TGTGCCAGCAGCCCCGAATTGCCTCCCGGCCGCTACAATGAGCAGTTCTTC,CASSPELPPGRYNEQFF
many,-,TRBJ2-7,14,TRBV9,TGTGCCAGCAGCGTTATCCCCAGCTCCTACGAGCAGTACTTC,CASSVIPSSYEQYF
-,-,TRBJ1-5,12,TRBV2,TGTGCCAGTCGGTATAGCAATCAGCCCCAGCATTTT,CASRYSNQPQHF
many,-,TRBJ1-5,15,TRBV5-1,TGCGCCAGCAGCTTGGCCGGGACCATGGGACAGCCCCAGCATTTT,CASSLAGTMGQPQHF
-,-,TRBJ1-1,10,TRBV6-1,TGTGCCAGCGGGGACACTGAAGCTTTCTTT,CASGDTEAFF
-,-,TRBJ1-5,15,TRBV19,TGTGCCAGTAGTCGAAGGTCGGATAGCAATCAGCCCCAGCATTTT,CASSRRSDSNQPQHF
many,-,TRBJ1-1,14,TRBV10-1,TGCGCCAGCAGTGAGTGGTCGGGGAACACTGAAGCTTTCTTT,CASSEWSGNTEAFF
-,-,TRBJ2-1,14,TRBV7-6,TGTGCCAGCAGCAGAAGCCAGGAGGGCAATGAGCAGTTCTTC,CASSRSQEGNEQFF
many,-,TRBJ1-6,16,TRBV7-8,TGTGCCAGCAGCTTAGATCCCGATACAGGGTGGTCACCCCTCCACTTT,CASSLDPDTGWSPLHF
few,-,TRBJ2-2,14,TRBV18,TGTGCCAGCTCAAGACAAGAGTACACCGGGGAGCTGTTTTTT,CASSRQEYTGELFF
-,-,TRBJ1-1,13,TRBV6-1,TGTGCCAGCAGTCCCGGACGGAACACTGAAGCTTTCTTT,CASSPGRNTEAFF
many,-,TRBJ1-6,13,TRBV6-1,TGTGCCAGCATGGGCACGGTTGTTTCACCCCTCCACTTT,CASMGTVVSPLHF
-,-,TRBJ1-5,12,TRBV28,TGTGCCAGCAGTGCATCAAAACGGCCCCAGCATTTT,CASSASKRPQHF
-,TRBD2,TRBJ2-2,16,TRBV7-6,TGTGCCAGCACCCTGACTAGCGGGGGGGCCGCCGGGGAGCTGTTTTTT,CASTLTSGGAAGELFF